A selection of T cell receptor beta chains follows, all from one sample in a study of ipilimumab plus nivolumab after autologous stem cell transplantation. Using immunoSEQ multiplex PCR, the repertoire was profiled, and TCRdb retains in-frame clones only, with some absent. This table has about 47,000 clones, more than 70% appearing once. Sequenced material: PBMCs, taken in a trial of ipilimumab plus nivolumab as post-transplant consolidation. Every receptor here comes from a male donor with multiple myeloma. CDR3s include the opening cysteine and the closing phenylalanine or tryptophan. The order of the fields is J gene, D gene, V gene, clone size, CDR3 DNA, CDR3 protein. The D gene is left open where the match is weak. Not every row has a clone size; where given, it reads once, few, many or a size class.

TRBJ1-4 TRBD1 TRBV5-1 NA TGCGCCAGCAGCGCCCCGGGACAGGGGGATGAAAAACTGTTTTTT CASSAPGQGDEKLFF
TRBJ2-2 NA TRBV5-3 NA TGTGCCAGAAGGGACACCGGGGAGCTGTTTTTT CARRDTGELFF
TRBJ2-5 NA TRBV2 NA TGTGCCAGCAGTGAAAGACAGGTTCAAGAGACCCAGTACTTC CASSERQVQETQYF
TRBJ1-2 NA TRBV27 NA TGTGCCAGCAGTTTAGGGGCGGGGGGTCTTTATAGCTACACCTTC CASSLGAGGLYSYTF
TRBJ2-1 TRBD1 TRBV15 NA TGTGCCACCAGCACACGAAAGACAGGGGTCGAGCAGTTCTTC CATSTRKTGVEQFF
TRBJ1-1 NA TRBV7-2 NA TGTGCCAGCAGCTTAAGGGGTAGGAACACTGAAGCTTTCTTT CASSLRGRNTEAFF
TRBJ2-7 TRBD1 TRBV28 NA TGTGCCAGCACCCCCGGGACAGGGGCCGCCTACGAGCAGTACTTC CASTPGTGAAYEQYF
TRBJ2-7 NA TRBV10-3 NA TGTGCCATCAGTGAACCAACTACCGGGGGCCTCTACGAGCAGTACTTC CAISEPTTGGLYEQYF
TRBJ2-1 TRBD2 TRBV19 NA TGTGCCAGTAGTGCCCTAGCGGGTGCCTACAATGAGCAGTTCTTC CASSALAGAYNEQFF
TRBJ2-1 NA TRBV11-2 NA TGTGCCAGCAGTTTCGAACTCCCCGGGTCAGGGGACACTACGTTCTTC CASSFELPGSGDTTFF
TRBJ2-3 NA TRBV5-1 NA TGCGCCAGCAGTCCGGCTAAGACGCTCGATACGCAGTATTTT CASSPAKTLDTQYF
TRBJ2-3 NA TRBV6-1 NA TGTGCCAGCAGTGATATTTTTCGAACAGATACGCAGTATTTT CASSDIFRTDTQYF
TRBJ1-1 NA TRBV27 NA TGTGCCAGCAGTCGTGGGGACGGGAACACTGAAGCTTTCTTT CASSRGDGNTEAFF
TRBJ1-2 TRBD1 TRBV5-1 once TGCGCCAGCAGCTTGGTCTCAGGGGGCTATGGCTACACCTTC CASSLVSGGYGYTF
TRBJ2-2 NA TRBV5-1 NA TGCGCCAGCAACTCAGAGTGGGTTACCGGGGAGCTGTTTTTT CASNSEWVTGELFF
TRBJ1-2 NA TRBV5-4 NA TGTGCCAGCAGCTTGGTGAACGGGGGTGGCTACACCTTC CASSLVNGGGYTF
TRBJ2-3 TRBD1 TRBV6-6 NA TGTGCCAGCAGTTACGACCGGGACAGTTATACGCAGTATTTT CASSYDRDSYTQYF
TRBJ2-7 NA TRBV7-2 few TGTGCCAGCAGCCCATTATCTGGCGCCGGCTACGAGCAGTACTTC CASSPLSGAGYEQYF
TRBJ1-2 NA TRBV7-8 NA TGTGCCAGCAGCTTGGGGGGATTTCTTGGCTACACCTTC CASSLGGFLGYTF
TRBJ1-1 NA TRBV4-2 NA TGTGCCAGCAGCCAAGGCCCCGCAGGATGGACTGAAGCTTTCTTT CASSQGPAGWTEAFF
TRBJ2-2 TRBD2 TRBV18 once TGTGCCAGCTCACCACTTTTGGGACTAGCGGGAGATGGCGGGGAGCTGTTTTTT CASSPLLGLAGDGGELFF
TRBJ1-2 NA TRBV2 NA TGTGCCAGCAGTGCCCAGGGCCGGCCCAACACCTTC CASSAQGRPNTF
TRBJ1-2 NA TRBV5-6 NA TGTGCCAGCAGCTTGGTTCGGAGGAGAGAACTCTATGGCTACACCTTC CASSLVRRRELYGYTF
TRBJ2-5 TRBD1 TRBV23-1 NA TGCGCCAGCAGTCAATCGTCGGCTGGGACAGGACCCTGGGGGCCTCAAGAGACCCAGTACTTC CASSQSSAGTGPWGPQETQYF
TRBJ2-2 NA TRBV18 NA TGTGCCAGCTCCCACCGATACAGTTTATCGGGGACCGGGGAGCTGTTTTTT CASSHRYSLSGTGELFF
TRBJ2-7 NA TRBV7-9 NA TGTGCCAGCAGCTTAGCAACTAGTCTGGGTGAGCAGTACTTC CASSLATSLGEQYF
TRBJ2-5 TRBD1 TRBV7-8 NA TGTGCCAGCCGGGGACGGACAGGGGGCGGGGAGACCCAGTACTTC CASRGRTGGGETQYF
TRBJ2-2 NA TRBV5-1 NA TGCGCCAGCAGCACGGGACGGCTTGCCGGGGAGCTGTTTTTT CASSTGRLAGELFF
TRBJ2-7 NA TRBV9 NA TGTGCCAGCAGCCCAAGTACCCCAACCCCCCACTTTAGCGACGAGCAGTACTTC CASSPSTPTPHFSDEQYF
TRBJ1-2 TRBD1 TRBV6-1 NA TGTGCCAGCAGTGAAAGGGGGGGGACAGGCTTTTCCCACTATGGCTACACCTTC CASSERGGTGFSHYGYTF
TRBJ1-5 TRBD1 TRBV6-1 NA TGTGCCAGCAGTGAAGGACAGGGTTTCGGCAATCAGCCCCAGCATTTT CASSEGQGFGNQPQHF
TRBJ1-2 TRBD1 TRBV4-1 once TGCGCCAGCAGCCAGTTCGACAGGGCCAACTATGGCTACACCTTC CASSQFDRANYGYTF
TRBJ1-5 NA TRBV30 NA TGTGCCTGGGGACCGGAGCAGCCCCAGCATTTT CAWGPEQPQHF
TRBJ2-4 NA TRBV4-1 NA TGCGCCAGCAGCCAGCCCCCGAGGGGGCGGGAGCCTCAAATTCAGTACTTC CASSQPPRGREPQIQYF
TRBJ2-2 TRBD1 TRBV10-3 NA TGTGCCATCAGTGAGGGACAGGGGGCCGGGGAGCTGTTTTTT CAISEGQGAGELFF
TRBJ1-5 NA TRBV18 NA TGTGCCAGCTCACAACGACAGACACTACATTTT CASSQRQTLHF
TRBJ1-4 NA TRBV2 once TGTGCCAGCAGTAGGGCTAGCCGGGACGGAAGGGAAAAACTGTTTTTT CASSRASRDGREKLFF
TRBJ1-2 TRBD1 TRBV28 NA TGTGCCAGCAGGGCGGGACAGCGGAACTATGGCTACACCTTC CASRAGQRNYGYTF
TRBJ1-6 TRBD1 TRBV7-6 NA TGTGCCAGCAGCTTAGGGGGACAGGCAAAACCCCTCCACTTT CASSLGGQAKPLHF
TRBJ1-6 NA TRBV27 NA TGTGCCAGCTCCCTCCGGGATTCACCCCTCCACTTT CASSLRDSPLHF
TRBJ1-2 TRBD1 TRBV7-2 once TGTGCCAGCAGCTTGCACGGGACAGGGATCTATGGCTACACCTTC CASSLHGTGIYGYTF
TRBJ1-5 NA TRBV5-8 NA TGTGCCAGCAGCTGGGGGCCAGGACCGGTGGCCCAGCATTTT CASSWGPGPVAQHF
TRBJ1-5 NA TRBV11-3 NA TGTGCCAGCAGCTTAGTGGGGGTTCAGCCCCAGCATTTT CASSLVGVQPQHF
TRBJ2-2 TRBD1 TRBV5-1 once TGCGCCAGCAGCACGTTGACAGGGGGCCGGGTTAACACCGGGGAGCTGTTTTTT CASSTLTGGRVNTGELFF
TRBJ2-7 NA TRBV19 NA TGTGCCAGTAGTATACGTCTGGCCACCCGCCGCCAGGCTACGGGGCAGTACTTC CASSIRLATRRQATGQYF
TRBJ2-2 TRBD2 TRBV2 NA TGTGCCAGCAGAGAACGTAGCGGGTCCGGGGAGCTGTTTTTT CASRERSGSGELFF
TRBJ2-5 NA TRBV10-3 NA TGTGCCATCAGTGTTCAAGGGGGTGAAGAGACCCAGTACTTC CAISVQGGEETQYF
TRBJ2-5 TRBD1 TRBV6-5 NA TGTGCCAGCAGTATACAGGGGGCCTACGGGCAGTACTTC CASSIQGAYGQYF
TRBJ2-7 NA TRBV20-1 NA TGCAGCACGGACAGATCCTACGAGCAGTACTTC CSTDRSYEQYF
TRBJ2-7 NA TRBV12-5 NA TGTGCTAGTGGTAAGCAGAGGGAGCAGTACTTC CASGKQREQYF
TRBJ1-5 TRBD1 TRBV4-3 NA TGCGCCAGCAGCGCGGACAGGGATTCTTATAGCAATCAGCCCCAGCATTTT CASSADRDSYSNQPQHF
TRBJ2-7 NA TRBV27 NA TGTGCCAGCAGTGACTCGCCGGGGCTCCACCAGTACTTC CASSDSPGLHQYF
TRBJ2-7 NA TRBV5-6 NA TGTGCCAGCAGCTTGATGGCCTCCTACGAGCAGTACTTC CASSLMASYEQYF
TRBJ1-2 TRBD1 TRBV30 NA TGTGCCTGGGGATCTCCTACAGGGGGGCACACCTTC CAWGSPTGGHTF
TRBJ1-4 NA TRBV27 NA TGTGCCACCAGACGGGGGGCAGAGTTTGAAAAACTGTTTTTT CATRRGAEFEKLFF
TRBJ1-5 NA TRBV6-5 NA TGTGCCAGCAGTCAAAATCTATATCAGCCCCAGCATTTT CASSQNLYQPQHF
TRBJ2-7 TRBD2 TRBV9 NA TGTGCCAGCAGCTTAGGACTAGCGGGTCCATTTTACGAGCAGTACTTC CASSLGLAGPFYEQYF
TRBJ2-3 TRBD2 TRBV9 NA TGTGCCAGCAGCGTCGGGGAGGGGACAGATACGCAGTATTTT CASSVGEGTDTQYF
TRBJ2-1 NA TRBV30 NA TGTGCCTGGAGTGTTGGTGGGCCGGCCGACCCGTTCTTC CAWSVGGPADPFF
TRBJ2-3 NA TRBV20-1 NA TGCAGTGCTAGGACTAGGGGTACGCAGTATTTT CSARTRGTQYF